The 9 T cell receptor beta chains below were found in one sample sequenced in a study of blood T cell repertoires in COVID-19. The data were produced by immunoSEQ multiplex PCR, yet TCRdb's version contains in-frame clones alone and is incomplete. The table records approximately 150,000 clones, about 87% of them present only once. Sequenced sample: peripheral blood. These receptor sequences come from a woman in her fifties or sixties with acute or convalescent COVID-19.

CDR3 sequence: CASSLYPDLYGYTF. CDR3 bases: TGTGCCAGCAGCCTATACCCAGACTTGTATGGCTACACCTTC. The V gene is TRBV9, the J gene TRBJ1-2; D remains ambiguous. Germline CDR1 and CDR2: SGDLS and YYNGEE. V was cut by 4 bases and J by 5 bases, with 15 bases left in between. The CDR3 runs 14 residues.

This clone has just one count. The CDR3 here is CASSTPSGGPYTGELFF. The CDR3 DNA reads TGTGCCAGCAGCACACCCAGCGGGGGCCCATACACCGGGGAGCTGTTTTTT. This chain joins TRBV9 and TRBJ2-2; 8 bases map to TRBD2. Trimming at V came to 4 bases and at J to 3 bases, leaving 11 bases not matched to a gene. The germline V gene encodes CDR1 SGDLS and CDR2 YYNGEE. This CDR3 has 17 amino acids. The complete variable domain, with remaining parts taken from reference TRBV9 and TRBJ2-2, reads DSGVTQTPKHLITATGQRVTLRCSPRSGDLSVYWYQQSLDQGLQFLIQYYNGEERAKGNILERFSAQQFPDLHSELNLSSLELGDSALYFCASSTPSGGPYTGELFFGEGSRLTVL.

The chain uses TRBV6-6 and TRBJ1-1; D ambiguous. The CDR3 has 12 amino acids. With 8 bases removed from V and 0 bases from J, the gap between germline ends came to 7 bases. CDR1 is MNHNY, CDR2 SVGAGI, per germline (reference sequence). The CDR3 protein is CASAYMNTEAFF. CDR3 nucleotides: TGTGCCAGCGCATACATGAACACTGAAGCTTTCTTT.

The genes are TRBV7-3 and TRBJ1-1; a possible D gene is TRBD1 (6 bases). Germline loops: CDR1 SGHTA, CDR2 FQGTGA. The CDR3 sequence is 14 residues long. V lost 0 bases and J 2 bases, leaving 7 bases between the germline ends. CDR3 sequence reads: CASSLTGGNTEAFF. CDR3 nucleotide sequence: TGTGCCAGCAGCTTAACTGGGGGCAACACTGAAGCTTTCTTT. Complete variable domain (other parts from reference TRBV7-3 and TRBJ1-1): GAGVSQTPSNKVTEKGKYVELRCDPISGHTALYWYRQSLGQGPEFLIYFQGTGAADDSGLPNDRFFAVRPEGSVSTLKIQRTERGDSAVYLCASSLTGGNTEAFFGQGTRLTVV.

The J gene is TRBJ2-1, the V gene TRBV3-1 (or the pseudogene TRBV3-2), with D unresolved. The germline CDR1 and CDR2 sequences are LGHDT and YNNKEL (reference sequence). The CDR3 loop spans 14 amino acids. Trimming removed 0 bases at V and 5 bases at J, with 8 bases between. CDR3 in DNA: TGTGCCAGCAGCCAAGACCTAGTTAACAATGAGCAGTTCTTC. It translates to CASSQDLVNNEQFF.

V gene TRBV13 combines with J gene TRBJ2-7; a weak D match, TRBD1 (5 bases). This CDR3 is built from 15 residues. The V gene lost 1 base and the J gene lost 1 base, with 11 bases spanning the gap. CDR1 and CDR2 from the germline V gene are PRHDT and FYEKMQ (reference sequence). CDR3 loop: CASSLVQEVSYEQYF. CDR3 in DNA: TGTGCCAGCAGCTTAGTACAGGAAGTTTCCTACGAGCAGTACTTC.

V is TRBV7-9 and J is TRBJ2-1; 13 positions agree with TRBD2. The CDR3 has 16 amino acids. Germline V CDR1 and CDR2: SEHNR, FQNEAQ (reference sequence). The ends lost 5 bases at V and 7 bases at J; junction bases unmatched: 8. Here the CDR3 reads CASSPGTSGNQNEQFF. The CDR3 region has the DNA TGTGCCAGCAGCCCGGGGACTAGCGGGAATCAGAATGAGCAGTTCTTC.

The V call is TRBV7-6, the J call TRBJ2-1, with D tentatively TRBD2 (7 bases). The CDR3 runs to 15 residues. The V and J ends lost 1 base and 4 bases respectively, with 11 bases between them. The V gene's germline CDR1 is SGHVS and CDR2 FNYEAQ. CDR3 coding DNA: TGTGCCAGCAGCTTAGTGGCGGGGGCGTACAATGAGCAGTTCTTC. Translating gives CASSLVAGAYNEQFF.

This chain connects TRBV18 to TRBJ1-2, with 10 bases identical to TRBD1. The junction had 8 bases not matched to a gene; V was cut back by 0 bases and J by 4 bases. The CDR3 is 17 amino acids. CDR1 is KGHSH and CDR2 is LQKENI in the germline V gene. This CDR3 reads CASSPPIWDRGGYGYTF. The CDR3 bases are TGTGCCAGCTCACCACCGATATGGGACAGGGGTGGCTATGGCTACACCTTC.